The present T cell receptor beta chain was sequenced within a study of cytomegalovirus exposure and HLA in healthy donors. Overall study findings and caveats: It was taken for granted in presence/absence analyses that sequencing depth across donors was roughly uniform. Later findings reportedly placed an Asian-associated ancestry cluster below the roughly 730-donor mean for N-insertions. In a later analysis, a missense DCLRE1C variant was linked to TCR beta V- and J-gene trimming.

Of note for this clone: Its antigen is not identified.

The PCR was carried out with 60 Vbeta primers and 13 Jbeta primers. Generated by immunoSEQ multiplex PCR, the TCRdb table keeps only in-frame clones and is missing some. The repertoire has fewer than 60,000 clones, approximately 84% of them found once; the top ten carry about 3%. This CDR3 contains 13 residues. Germline CDR1 MNHEY, CDR2 SVGAGI. With 5 bases removed from V and 5 bases from J, the gap between germline ends came to 13 bases. Sequencing was carried out using PBMCs. The sequence was collected from a man aged 45-65 years in good health and CMV-seronegative. The gene calls are TRBV6-5 and TRBJ2-7; D might be TRBD2 (6 bases). CDR3 DNA: TGTGCCAGCAGTCCCCGGGGGTACCACGAGCAGTACTTC. This codes for CASSPRGYHEQYF.